A selection of T cell receptor beta chains follows, all from one sample in a study of blood T cell repertoires in COVID-19. The table came from immunoSEQ multiplex PCR; TCRdb's copy has only in-frame clones and leaves some out. The sample consists of under 200,000 clones, around 89% of them appearing once. The sample consisted of PBMCs or T cells enriched from blood (not recorded which). The receptor source for this set is a woman in her 50s who had recovered from COVID-19. The CDR3 runs from the conserved cysteine through the conserved F or W. The order of the fields is CDR3 DNA, CDR3 protein, clone size, J gene, V gene, D gene, CDR3 length. A D gene is named only where the DNA matches it firmly. Expanded clones get a size class; other rows say once, few or many, or leave the size out.

cdr3_nt: TGTGCCAGCAGTCCTTCACTAGCGGGGGAGGATGAGCAGTTCTTC
cdr3_aa: CASSPSLAGEDEQFF
clone_size: NA
j_call: TRBJ2-1
v_call: TRBV6-4
d_call: TRBD2
cdr3_length: 15

cdr3_nt: TGTGCCAGCAGTAGGGACAGGGGGCATGTTGAAAAACTGTTTTTT
cdr3_aa: CASSRDRGHVEKLFF
clone_size: NA
j_call: TRBJ1-4
v_call: TRBV6-5
d_call: TRBD1
cdr3_length: 15

cdr3_nt: TGTGCCAGCAGTAAATACCGCCTAGCGGGGCCAAGGGATGAGCAGTTCTTC
cdr3_aa: CASSKYRLAGPRDEQFF
clone_size: NA
j_call: TRBJ2-1
v_call: TRBV6-2/TRBV6-3
d_call: TRBD2
cdr3_length: 17

cdr3_nt: TGCGCCAGCACGAGCGGCTCTGGAAACACCATATATTTT
cdr3_aa: CASTSGSGNTIYF
clone_size: NA
j_call: TRBJ1-3
v_call: TRBV5-1
d_call: NA
cdr3_length: 13

cdr3_nt: TGTGCCAGCAGTGACACAGGGTCCAATCAGCCCCAGCATTTT
cdr3_aa: CASSDTGSNQPQHF
clone_size: NA
j_call: TRBJ1-5
v_call: TRBV2
d_call: NA
cdr3_length: 14

cdr3_nt: TGCAGCGTCGCCTTTTACGACAGGGAGGCTGAAGCTTTCTTT
cdr3_aa: CSVAFYDREAEAFF
clone_size: NA
j_call: TRBJ1-1
v_call: TRBV29-1
d_call: TRBD1
cdr3_length: 14

cdr3_nt: TGTGCCAGCAGTACGCGGATCAACACCCAGCCCCAGCATTTT
cdr3_aa: CASSTRINTQPQHF
clone_size: NA
j_call: TRBJ1-5
v_call: TRBV27
d_call: NA
cdr3_length: 14

cdr3_nt: TGTGCCAGTAATGGGGGGGGGAGCTCCTACAATGAGCAGTTCTTC
cdr3_aa: CASNGGGSSYNEQFF
clone_size: NA
j_call: TRBJ2-1
v_call: TRBV19
d_call: TRBD2
cdr3_length: 15

cdr3_nt: TGTGCCAGCAGCCAAGATCCGGGCAGAGGGCGGGCCGGGGAGCTGTTTTTT
cdr3_aa: CASSQDPGRGRAGELFF
clone_size: NA
j_call: TRBJ2-2
v_call: TRBV4-2
d_call: NA
cdr3_length: 17

cdr3_nt: TGTGCCACCAGCAGGGGGGGGACAGGATCTCTGGAGCAGTTCTTC
cdr3_aa: CATSRGGTGSLEQFF
clone_size: NA
j_call: TRBJ2-1
v_call: TRBV15
d_call: NA
cdr3_length: 15

cdr3_nt: TGTGCCAGCAGCTACCGTCCAGAATGGAGCACTGAAGCTTTCTTT
cdr3_aa: CASSYRPEWSTEAFF
clone_size: NA
j_call: TRBJ1-1
v_call: TRBV5-5
d_call: NA
cdr3_length: 15

cdr3_nt: TGCGCCAGCAGCCAAGATGTAGCGGGGGGGCGGGAGCAGTTCTTC
cdr3_aa: CASSQDVAGGREQFF
clone_size: NA
j_call: TRBJ2-1
v_call: TRBV4-1
d_call: TRBD2
cdr3_length: 15

cdr3_nt: TGTGCCAGCAGTCCTAGCGGGGGGGCGGGCACAGATACGCAGTATTTT
cdr3_aa: CASSPSGGAGTDTQYF
clone_size: NA
j_call: TRBJ2-3
v_call: TRBV11-2
d_call: TRBD2
cdr3_length: 16

cdr3_nt: TGTGCCAGCAGCCAAGACCCCATCGGGGAGCTGTTTTTT
cdr3_aa: CASSQDPIGELFF
clone_size: NA
j_call: TRBJ2-2
v_call: TRBV14
d_call: NA
cdr3_length: 13

cdr3_nt: TGTGCCAGCAGTTTACCTCCGGGACAGTACTTC
cdr3_aa: CASSLPPGQYF
clone_size: NA
j_call: TRBJ2-5
v_call: TRBV6-5
d_call: NA
cdr3_length: 11

cdr3_nt: TGTGCCAGCAGTGATGGGGGGGCAGCTAACTATGGCTACACCTTC
cdr3_aa: CASSDGGAANYGYTF
clone_size: NA
j_call: TRBJ1-2
v_call: TRBV6-1
d_call: NA
cdr3_length: 15

cdr3_nt: TGTGCCAGCAGCTCCCGGTGGGGCCCATACGAGCAGTACTTC
cdr3_aa: CASSSRWGPYEQYF
clone_size: few
j_call: TRBJ2-7
v_call: TRBV7-2
d_call: NA
cdr3_length: 14

cdr3_nt: TGTGCCAGCAGTTTAGCCGGGACAGAGGCCCGGGAGCTGTTTTTT
cdr3_aa: CASSLAGTEARELFF
clone_size: NA
j_call: TRBJ2-2
v_call: TRBV27
d_call: TRBD1
cdr3_length: 15

cdr3_nt: TGTGCCTGGAGTGTTGCCGGGACAGGGTACACCGGGGAGCTGTTTTTT
cdr3_aa: CAWSVAGTGYTGELFF
clone_size: NA
j_call: TRBJ2-2
v_call: TRBV30
d_call: TRBD1
cdr3_length: 16

cdr3_nt: TGCGCCAGCAGCCAAGCGGGACAGGGGGGCCACGAGCAGTACTTC
cdr3_aa: CASSQAGQGGHEQYF
clone_size: once
j_call: TRBJ2-7
v_call: TRBV4-3
d_call: TRBD1
cdr3_length: 15

cdr3_nt: TGTGCCAGCAGGGGGACGGACAGGCCTGGAAACACCATATATTTT
cdr3_aa: CASRGTDRPGNTIYF
clone_size: NA
j_call: TRBJ1-3
v_call: TRBV6-5
d_call: TRBD1
cdr3_length: 15

cdr3_nt: TGTGCCAGCAGCCGGGACAGGGCCGGAAACACTGAAGCTTTCTTT
cdr3_aa: CASSRDRAGNTEAFF
clone_size: NA
j_call: TRBJ1-1
v_call: TRBV6-4
d_call: TRBD1
cdr3_length: 15

cdr3_nt: TGTGCCAGCAGCGACGAGGATCCCAGGGCCTCTCGGGGGGGAAACATTCAGTACTTC
cdr3_aa: CASSDEDPRASRGGNIQYF
clone_size: NA
j_call: TRBJ2-4
v_call: TRBV3-1/TRBV3-2
d_call: TRBD2
cdr3_length: 19

cdr3_nt: TGTGCCAGCAGCTTTCTTCTCCCGAACACTGAAGCTTTCTTT
cdr3_aa: CASSFLLPNTEAFF
clone_size: NA
j_call: TRBJ1-1
v_call: TRBV7-2
d_call: NA
cdr3_length: 14

cdr3_nt: TGTGCTAGTGGTTTGGGAATAGACACCGGGGAGCTGTTTTTT
cdr3_aa: CASGLGIDTGELFF
clone_size: once
j_call: TRBJ2-2
v_call: TRBV12-5
d_call: NA
cdr3_length: 14

cdr3_nt: TGTGCCAGTAGTATTCCCGAGGGACTGAACTCTGGGGCCAACGTCCTGACTTTC
cdr3_aa: CASSIPEGLNSGANVLTF
clone_size: NA
j_call: TRBJ2-6
v_call: TRBV19
d_call: NA
cdr3_length: 18

cdr3_nt: TGTGCTTCCCTGGGGGACAGGGGGTACAATGAGCAGTTCTTC
cdr3_aa: CASLGDRGYNEQFF
clone_size: NA
j_call: TRBJ2-1
v_call: TRBV12-5
d_call: TRBD1
cdr3_length: 14

cdr3_nt: TGCGCCAGCAGCCAACGGGACAGGGGGCTTGGAGATACGCAGTATTTT
cdr3_aa: CASSQRDRGLGDTQYF
clone_size: NA
j_call: TRBJ2-3
v_call: TRBV4-3
d_call: TRBD1
cdr3_length: 16

cdr3_nt: TGTGCCAGCAGCGGGGAAAGGGGCTCTAATTCACCCCTCCACTTT
cdr3_aa: CASSGERGSNSPLHF
clone_size: NA
j_call: TRBJ1-6
v_call: TRBV11-3
d_call: NA
cdr3_length: 15

cdr3_nt: TGTGCCACCAGTGGTGGGACTAGCGGGGGGGCCGGCTACAATGAGCAGTTCTTC
cdr3_aa: CATSGGTSGGAGYNEQFF
clone_size: NA
j_call: TRBJ2-1
v_call: TRBV24-1
d_call: TRBD2
cdr3_length: 18

cdr3_nt: TGTGCCAGCAGATTGGACAGGGGCCTCGATGTGAACACTGAAGCTTTCTTT
cdr3_aa: CASRLDRGLDVNTEAFF
clone_size: NA
j_call: TRBJ1-1
v_call: TRBV5-4
d_call: TRBD1
cdr3_length: 17

cdr3_nt: TGTGCCAGCAGCCCGACTTGGAGGGCGAACACCGGGGAGCTGTTTTTT
cdr3_aa: CASSPTWRANTGELFF
clone_size: NA
j_call: TRBJ2-2
v_call: TRBV9
d_call: NA
cdr3_length: 16

cdr3_nt: TGTGCCAGCTCACCCGGGACAGTTAGCACTGAAGCTTTCTTT
cdr3_aa: CASSPGTVSTEAFF
clone_size: NA
j_call: TRBJ1-1
v_call: TRBV18
d_call: TRBD1
cdr3_length: 14

cdr3_nt: TGTGCCAGTAGTCCAGACAGGACCCAGCCCCAGCATTTT
cdr3_aa: CASSPDRTQPQHF
clone_size: NA
j_call: TRBJ1-5
v_call: TRBV19
d_call: NA
cdr3_length: 13

cdr3_nt: TGTGCCAGCAGGCGGACAGGGGGGAATGAAAAACTGTTTTTT
cdr3_aa: CASRRTGGNEKLFF
clone_size: few
j_call: TRBJ1-4
v_call: TRBV6-5
d_call: TRBD1
cdr3_length: 14

cdr3_nt: TGTGCCACCACCGGGACAGGGTTAACCTACGAGCAGTACTTC
cdr3_aa: CATTGTGLTYEQYF
clone_size: NA
j_call: TRBJ2-7
v_call: TRBV15
d_call: TRBD1
cdr3_length: 14

cdr3_nt: TGTGCCAGCAGCTGGGGGACTAGCGGGGAGACCCAGTACTTC
cdr3_aa: CASSWGTSGETQYF
clone_size: NA
j_call: TRBJ2-5
v_call: TRBV5-5
d_call: TRBD2
cdr3_length: 14

cdr3_nt: TGCGCCAGCAGCCAAGATCGGGGGGTAACTTGGCGAGATACGCAGTATTTT
cdr3_aa: CASSQDRGVTWRDTQYF
clone_size: NA
j_call: TRBJ2-3
v_call: TRBV4-3
d_call: TRBD2
cdr3_length: 17

cdr3_nt: TGTGCCAGTAGTATAAGCTTGAACACTGAAGCTTTCTTT
cdr3_aa: CASSISLNTEAFF
clone_size: NA
j_call: TRBJ1-1
v_call: TRBV19
d_call: NA
cdr3_length: 13

cdr3_nt: TGTGCCAGCTCACCCCTCGGCGGGGGGAACCCCTACAATGAGCAGTTCTTC
cdr3_aa: CASSPLGGGNPYNEQFF
clone_size: NA
j_call: TRBJ2-1
v_call: TRBV18
d_call: TRBD2
cdr3_length: 17

cdr3_nt: TGTGCCAGCAGTTACACAGATACGCAGTATTTT
cdr3_aa: CASSYTDTQYF
clone_size: NA
j_call: TRBJ2-3
v_call: TRBV7-9
d_call: NA
cdr3_length: 11

cdr3_nt: TGTGCCAGCAGTGAATTAGTGGGCATGGAGCCCCAGCATTTT
cdr3_aa: CASSELVGMEPQHF
clone_size: NA
j_call: TRBJ1-5
v_call: TRBV2
d_call: NA
cdr3_length: 14

cdr3_nt: TGTGCCAGTAGTATAGAAGCGACAGGGGTCACAGATACGCAGTATTTT
cdr3_aa: CASSIEATGVTDTQYF
clone_size: NA
j_call: TRBJ2-3
v_call: TRBV19
d_call: TRBD1
cdr3_length: 16

cdr3_nt: TGTGCCAGCAGTCCAGACAGGGGTTACGAGCAGTACTTC
cdr3_aa: CASSPDRGYEQYF
clone_size: NA
j_call: TRBJ2-7
v_call: TRBV7-8
d_call: TRBD1
cdr3_length: 13

cdr3_nt: TGTGCCAGCAGCTTACCCTACTCAGATACGCAGTATTTT
cdr3_aa: CASSLPYSDTQYF
clone_size: NA
j_call: TRBJ2-3
v_call: TRBV7-2
d_call: NA
cdr3_length: 13

cdr3_nt: TGTGCCAGCAGCGCCTACAGCGGGGGGCCGACAGATACGCAGTATTTT
cdr3_aa: CASSAYSGGPTDTQYF
clone_size: NA
j_call: TRBJ2-3
v_call: TRBV9
d_call: TRBD2
cdr3_length: 16

cdr3_nt: TGTGCCAGCAGCCCCCCCCAGGGGAAGGAAGGAAACACCATATATTTT
cdr3_aa: CASSPPQGKEGNTIYF
clone_size: NA
j_call: TRBJ1-3
v_call: TRBV9
d_call: NA
cdr3_length: 16

cdr3_nt: TGCGCCAGCAGCGACCCCAGGGCAGGGGACTATGGCTACACCTTC
cdr3_aa: CASSDPRAGDYGYTF
clone_size: NA
j_call: TRBJ1-2
v_call: TRBV5-1
d_call: NA
cdr3_length: 15

cdr3_nt: TGCGCCAGCAGCCAAGGGTTGTGGGCCCTCACTGAAGCTTTCTTT
cdr3_aa: CASSQGLWALTEAFF
clone_size: NA
j_call: TRBJ1-1
v_call: TRBV4-3
d_call: NA
cdr3_length: 15

cdr3_nt: TGTGCCAGCAGCACGGGACAGGGAGAATACGAGCAGTACTTC
cdr3_aa: CASSTGQGEYEQYF
clone_size: NA
j_call: TRBJ2-7
v_call: TRBV5-4
d_call: TRBD1
cdr3_length: 14

cdr3_nt: TGTGCCACCAGCGTACAGGGGGCTCATGGCTACACCTTC
cdr3_aa: CATSVQGAHGYTF
clone_size: NA
j_call: TRBJ1-2
v_call: TRBV15
d_call: TRBD1
cdr3_length: 13

cdr3_nt: TGTGCCAGCAGCTTGGTAAAACAGGCCAGAGCTGAAGCTTTCTTT
cdr3_aa: CASSLVKQARAEAFF
clone_size: NA
j_call: TRBJ1-1
v_call: TRBV5-4
d_call: NA
cdr3_length: 15

cdr3_nt: TGTGCCAGCAGCACGGGACTTCGGGGAGAGACCCAGTACTTC
cdr3_aa: CASSTGLRGETQYF
clone_size: NA
j_call: TRBJ2-5
v_call: TRBV6-5
d_call: NA
cdr3_length: 14